This T cell receptor (beta chain) was captured in a study of regulatory T cells. Study results and limitations: In CD3G-deficient patients, conventional CD4+ T cells were enriched for hydrophobic CDR3 residues at positions 6 and 7.

On this clone itself: As yet, its antigen is unknown.

The PCR used 52 TRBV and 13 TRBJ primers. The method was immunoSEQ multiplex PCR; TCRdb's version includes in-frame clones alone and lacks a portion of them. The profile shows about 32,000 clones, around 91% of them singletons. Trimming shortened V by 1 base and J by 0 bases, and 6 bases separated the two germline ends. Germline V gene data show CDR1 as SGHRS and CDR2 as YFSETQ. This CDR3 contains 14 residues. All CD3G-deficient patients showed autoimmunity, more severe in two. Regulatory (CD25-high CD127-low) and conventional (CD25-low CD127-high) CD4+ T cells were sorted separately. This clonotype was sampled from a person aged 18-29 years with CD3G deficiency. This chain links TRBV5-1 with TRBJ2-3; weak D call: TRBD2 (5 bases). Source material: conventional CD4+ T cells sorted from blood. Here the CDR3 reads CASSLQRSTDTQYF. In nucleotides, the CDR3 is TGCGCCAGCAGCTTGCAGCGGAGCACAGATACGCAGTATTTT.